This T cell receptor beta chain was recovered during a study of blood T cell repertoires in COVID-19. As for the study in general: Donors in the United States, Italy and Spain gave samples during acute or convalescent COVID-19. T cells, B-cell-depleted T cells, or PBMCs provided the cDNA or gDNA that served as material.

The protocol was immunoSEQ multiplex PCR, while the TCRdb copy is restricted to in-frame clones and leaves out a portion. The sample lists some 190,000 clones, roughly 82% occurring once. The CDR3 has 15 residues. Germline CDR1 and CDR2: MNHEY and SVGAGI. With 2 bases removed from V and 2 bases from J, the gap between germline ends came to 12 bases. The Seattle patients, enrolled during active infection, were followed longitudinally. The sequence was obtained from a woman aged 55-70 years with COVID-19, enrolled during active disease. This chain uses TRBV6-5 with TRBJ1-1; D perhaps matches TRBD1 (6 bases). Sequenced: peripheral blood. CDR3 sequence: CASSYQRGANTEAFF. CDR3 DNA sequence: TGTGCCAGCAGTTACCAGCGGGGGGCAAACACTGAAGCTTTCTTT.